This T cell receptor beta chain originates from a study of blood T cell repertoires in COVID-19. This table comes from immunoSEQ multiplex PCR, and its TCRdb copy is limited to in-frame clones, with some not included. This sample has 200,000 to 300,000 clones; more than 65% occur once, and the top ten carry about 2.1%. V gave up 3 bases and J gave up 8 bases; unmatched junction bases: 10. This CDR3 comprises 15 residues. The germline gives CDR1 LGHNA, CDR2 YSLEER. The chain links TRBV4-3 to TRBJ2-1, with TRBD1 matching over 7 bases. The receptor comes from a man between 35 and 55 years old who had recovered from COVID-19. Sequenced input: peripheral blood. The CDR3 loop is CASSHDRVGYDEQFF. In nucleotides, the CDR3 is TGCGCCAGCAGCCACGACAGGGTAGGTTACGATGAGCAGTTCTTC.